This T cell receptor (beta chain) came from a study of blood T cell repertoires in COVID-19. Per germline, CDR1 GTSNPN and CDR2 SVGIG (reference sequence). This CDR3 spans 15 amino acids. J was trimmed by 2 bases and V by 2 bases; bases with no gene match: 8. The authors' processing: Estimated nucleated cell counts came from reference gene primer amplification. Clones were sequenced by immunoSEQ multiplex PCR, and TCRdb holds only the in-frame ones, with some missing. V and J calls plus clone size are reproduced from that table; the DNA served to infer D and trimming. Found here are a few hundred thousand clones, approximately 89% of them singletons; the top ten hold roughly 8%. This clone was seen only once.

Sample: peripheral blood. This chain connects TRBV30 to TRBJ1-2; 7 bases map to TRBD1. This sequence originates from a woman aged 45-65 years who had recovered from COVID-19. In DNA, the CDR3 is TGTGCCTGGAGTAGAGTCCCACAGGGGAACTATGGCTACACCTTC. This sequence encodes CAWSRVPQGNYGYTF.